This TCR beta chain was documented in a study of T-cell memory formation after mild COVID-19. 5'RACE with constant-segment primers yielded barcoded, UMI-tagged TCR alpha and TCR beta cDNA libraries. TCRdb redid the calling of the 5' RACE reads with MiXCR, one entry per CDR3 protein. Counted here are a few hundred thousand distinct CDR3 sequences, roughly 13% occurring once; the ten biggest clones make up 21%. There are 15 residues in the CDR3. Germline V gives CDR1 KGHSH, CDR2 LQKENI. With V trimmed by 2 bases and J by 3 bases, 3 bases remained unmatched. This clonotype was obtained from a man aged 18-30 years who had mild COVID-19 (a few samples of this study predate the infection). Cell type and time point are not known. Input material: PBMCs or a T cell subset sorted from them (not recorded which). This rearrangement joins TRBV18 to TRBJ1-1, with 10 bases matching TRBD1. CDR3 DNA sequence: TGTGCCAGCTCACCAAGGGGGACAGGGGACACTGAAGCTTTCTTT. It codes for CASSPRGTGDTEAFF.